What follows are 32 T cell receptor beta chains derived from one specimen sequenced in a study of blood T cell repertoires in COVID-19. Only in-frame clones appear in the TCRdb table, and some are missing; sequencing was by immunoSEQ multiplex PCR. The profile shows about 300,000 clones, roughly 88% of them singletons. The sample taken for sequencing was peripheral blood. These TCRs come from a woman between 45 and 60 years old with acute or convalescent COVID-19.

The rearrangement uses TRBV6-5 and TRBJ2-7; the D is unclear. CDR1 and CDR2 from the germline V gene are MNHEY and SVGAGI. V shed 6 bases and J shed 2 bases, with 11 bases lying between them. The length of the CDR3 is 13 residues. As DNA, the CDR3 is TGTGCCAGCAGCCTTAGAACTCCCTACGAGCAGTACTTC. Its translation is CASSLRTPYEQYF.

The rearrangement uses TRBV9 and TRBJ2-1, with unresolved D. CDR1 and CDR2 from the germline V gene are SGDLS and YYNGEE. The CDR3 sequence is 13 residues long. Deletions cut 2 bases from V and 4 bases from J, with 7 bases between. The CDR3 DNA follows: TGTGCCAGCAGCGTCTCCCAGTACAATGAGCAGTTCTTC. Translating gives CASSVSQYNEQFF.

V gene TRBV24-1 combines with J gene TRBJ1-2, with TRBD1 matching over 7 bases. J lost 2 bases, V lost 9 bases, and 2 bases had no gene match. The CDR3 has 12 amino acids. The germline V gene has CDR1 KGHDR and CDR2 SFDVKD. The CDR3 loop is CATWDRNYGYTF. CDR3 bases: TGTGCCACCTGGGACAGAAACTATGGCTACACCTTC.

The rearrangement uses TRBV7-9 and TRBJ1-4; perhaps TRBD1 as D (6 bases). The CDR3 spans 13 residues. V lost 6 bases to trimming and J lost 8 bases, with 13 bases between them. Germline V gene sequence: CDR1 SEHNR, CDR2 FQNEAQ (reference sequence). As DNA, the CDR3 is TGTGCCAGCAGTGAACAGGGCATGGAAAAACTGTTTTTT. Its translation is CASSEQGMEKLFF.

The chain carries TRBV11-2 and TRBJ2-5; 9 bases are a match to TRBD1. The CDR3 is 16 amino acids. V dropped 5 bases and J dropped 1; count of bases not matched to a gene: 8. CDR1 is SGHAT and CDR2 is FQNNGV in the germline V gene. This chain's CDR3 is CASSETGTGSQETQYF. The CDR3 DNA sequence: TGTGCCAGCAGCGAAACCGGGACAGGGAGCCAAGAGACCCAGTACTTC.

The chain employs TRBV7-7 and TRBJ2-1; a possible D gene is TRBD2 (7 bases). The V gene's germline CDR1 is SSHAT and CDR2 FNYEAQ (reference sequence). With 5 bases removed from V and 8 bases from J, the gap between germline ends came to 19 bases. The CDR3 sequence is 15 residues long. CDR3 coding DNA: TGTGCCAGCAGCCGACGGGGGGAGGCAGGGGATGAGCAGTTCTTC. Amino acids: CASSRRGEAGDEQFF.

This chain joins TRBV3-1 (or the pseudogene TRBV3-2) and TRBJ1-1; D uncertain. CDR1 LGHDT and CDR2 YNNKEL come from the germline V gene (reference sequence). This CDR3 contains 14 residues. V was pared by 1 base and J by 1 base, with 7 bases between. The DNA for the CDR3 is TGTGCCAGCAGCCAAGCGGTTGGGAACACTGAAGCTTTCTTT. Amino acid sequence: CASSQAVGNTEAFF.

V gene TRBV7-2 combines with J gene TRBJ2-7; the D gene is possibly TRBD2 (5 bases). The CDR3 length is 14 residues. Trimming cost V 8 bases and J 3 bases, with 17 bases left between them. Germline V gives CDR1 SGHTA, CDR2 FQGNSA. CDR3 in DNA: TGTGCCAGCGCTGGGCGGGCTGGTAGCTACGAGCAGTACTTC. Translation gives CASAGRAGSYEQYF.

This chain links TRBV5-1 with TRBJ2-2; a possible D gene is TRBD1 (6 bases). Germline V gene data show CDR1 as SGHRS and CDR2 as YFSETQ. Trimming removed 3 bases from V and 3 bases from J, with 12 bases in between. This CDR3 is 15 amino acids long. CDR3 amino acids: CASSWQGSYTGELFF. The CDR3 DNA reads TGCGCCAGCAGCTGGCAGGGGTCGTACACCGGGGAGCTGTTTTTT.

This clone was seen more than once but under ten times. This chain connects TRBV13 to TRBJ2-3, with 11 positions matching TRBD2. V dropped 1 base and J dropped 2; count of bases not matched to a gene: 14. The V gene's germline CDR1 is PRHDT and CDR2 FYEKMQ (reference sequence). The CDR3 contains 20 residues. The CDR3 reads CASSLEPGLADHPNTDTQYF. DNA for the CDR3: TGTGCCAGCAGCTTAGAGCCGGGACTAGCGGATCATCCGAACACAGATACGCAGTATTTT.

The chain links TRBV19 to TRBJ1-1; D gene ambiguous. Germline-derived CDR1 and CDR2 are LNHDA and SQIVND (reference sequence). V lost 4 bases and J 1 base, leaving 10 bases between the germline ends. The CDR3 extends over 14 amino acids. CDR3 sequence (DNA): TGTGCCAGTAGTAGTCACGTCGGGAACACTGAAGCTTTCTTT. Translated: CASSSHVGNTEAFF. The complete variable domain, with remaining parts taken from reference TRBV19 and TRBJ1-1, reads DGGITQSPKYLFRKEGQNVTLSCEQNLNHDAMYWYRQDPGQGLRLIYYSQIVNDFQKGDIAEGYSVSREKKESFPLTVTSAQKNPTAFYLCASSSHVGNTEAFFGQGTRLTVV.

This chain uses TRBV7-2 with TRBJ2-3, with 11 positions matching TRBD2. This CDR3 region has 19 residues. Per germline, CDR1 SGHTA and CDR2 FQGNSA. J gave up 0 bases and V 4 bases, and 12 bases lay outside the gene matches. CDR3 sequence: CASSSPVAGGKTSTDTQYF. CDR3 in DNA: TGTGCCAGCAGCTCCCCTGTAGCGGGAGGGAAAACTAGCACAGATACGCAGTATTTT.

This rearrangement joins TRBV5-1 to TRBJ1-2; 9 bases map to TRBD1. The CDR3 is 16 residues long. Trimming took 0 bases from V and 4 from J; bases not matched to a gene: 7. CDR1 SGHRS and CDR2 YFSETQ come from the germline V gene. In DNA form, the CDR3 reads TGCGCCAGCAGCTTGGGGACAGGGGTACTTAGCTATGGCTACACCTTC. Translating gives CASSLGTGVLSYGYTF.

About this clone: This sample also contains other DNA sequences that code for the same CDR3. This chain links TRBV28 with TRBJ2-7; no definite D call. Germline lookup yields CDR1 MDHEN and CDR2 SYDVKM. V lost 6 bases, J lost 5 bases, and 8 bases lay in between. The CDR3 length is 11 residues. The CDR3 DNA is TGTGCCAGCAGCCTACTAAACGAGCAGTACTTC. Encoded protein: CASSLLNEQYF. The complete variable domain, with remaining parts taken from reference TRBV28 and TRBJ2-7, reads DVKVTQSSRYLVKRTGEKVFLECVQDMDHENMFWYRQDPGLGLRLIYFSYDVKMKEKGDIPEGYSVSREKKERFSLILESASTNQTSMYLCASSLLNEQYFGPGTRLTVT.

This chain uses TRBV21-1 with TRBJ2-3; TRBD2 is the table's D call and was not checked against the DNA. TRBV21-1 is a recognized pseudogene. CDR3 length: 17 residues. The CDR3 DNA reads TGTGCCAGCAGCAAAGAAGGGAGCGGGACTAGCACAGATACGCAGTATTTT. Residues: CASSKEGSGTSTDTQYF.

J is TRBJ2-3 and V is TRBV19, with 8 bases identical to TRBD2. Germline V lookup: CDR1 LNHDA, CDR2 SQIVND (reference sequence). The CDR3 spans 14 residues. V dropped 5 bases and J dropped 2; count of bases not matched to a gene: 3. The CDR3 DNA is TGTGCCAGTAGTCTACTAGCGGCCACAGATACGCAGTATTTT. It yields the protein CASSLLAATDTQYF.

The rearrangement uses TRBV28 and TRBJ2-1, with 8 nucleotides matching TRBD2. CDR3 length equals 17 residues. CDR1 and CDR2 (germline): MDHEN, SYDVKM. The J segment lost 0 bases and the V segment lost 6 bases, leaving 10 bases of the junction unmatched. CDR3 DNA: TGTGCCAGCAGACCCAGCGGTACTAGCGGCTCCTACAATGAGCAGTTCTTC. This sequence encodes CASRPSGTSGSYNEQFF.

The genes are TRBV7-2 and TRBJ2-7; 14 bases fit TRBD2. The germline V gene has CDR1 SGHTA and CDR2 FQGNSA. The CDR3 loop spans 14 amino acids. V was pared by 4 bases and J by 6 bases, with 2 bases of the junction left unmatched. This chain's CDR3 is CASSYGTSGSEQYF. The CDR3 DNA follows: TGTGCCAGCAGCTACGGGACTAGCGGGAGCGAGCAGTACTTC. Based on the CDR3 plus reference TRBV7-2 and TRBJ2-7, the full variable domain is GAGVSQSPSNKVTEKGKDVELRCDPISGHTALYWYRQSLGQGLEFLIYFQGNSAPDKSGLPSDRFSAERTGGSVSTLTIQRTQQEDSAVYLCASSYGTSGSEQYFGPGTRLTVT.

This chain links TRBV9 with TRBJ2-7; 9 bases agree with TRBD2. Trimming took 4 bases from V and 2 from J; bases not matched to a gene: 4. CDR3 length: 14 residues. Germline CDR1 and CDR2: SGDLS and YYNGEE. In nucleotides, the CDR3 is TGTGCCAGCAGCAAGACTAGCGGAACCTACGAGCAGTACTTC. Protein product: CASSKTSGTYEQYF.

The chain carries TRBV27 and TRBJ1-5; weak D call: TRBD1 (5 bases). Germline-derived CDR1 and CDR2 are MNHEY and SMNVEV (reference sequence). The V end lost 1 base, the J end lost 0 bases, and 10 bases lay between the germline ends. The CDR3 consists of 16 residues. CDR3 nucleotides: TGTGCCAGCAGTTTATTCTGGGGCAATAGCAATCAGCCCCAGCATTTT. Encoded protein: CASSLFWGNSNQPQHF.

This clone was seen once. J is TRBJ2-7 and V is TRBV6-5, with D perhaps matching TRBD2 (5 bases). Germline CDR1 reads MNHEY; CDR2 reads SVGAGI. CDR3 size: 16 residues. V dropped 3 bases and J dropped 3 bases, with 18 bases sitting between them. In DNA, the CDR3 is TGTGCCAGCAGTTATTCTGGAGGCTATAATATCTACGAGCAGTACTTC. Its protein is CASSYSGGYNIYEQYF.

This clone occurred a few times. The genes are TRBV6-5 and TRBJ1-1; D may be TRBD1 (6 bases). V was pared by 5 bases and J by 4 bases, with 11 bases between. The CDR3 covers 13 residues. Germline V gene sequence: CDR1 MNHEY, CDR2 SVGAGI. The CDR3 bases are TGTGCCAGCAGTCGGACAGTCCTCACTGAAGCTTTCTTT. Protein: CASSRTVLTEAFF.

This clone is a singleton in its sample. V gene TRBV5-5 combines with J gene TRBJ1-4; no clear D. The CDR3 runs to 15 residues. CDR1 and CDR2 from the germline V gene are SGHKS and YYEKEE (reference sequence). V lost 2 bases to trimming and J lost 5 bases, with 13 bases between them. CDR3 nucleotide sequence: TGTGCCAGCAGCTTCATTGGCAAGTCCAATGAAAAACTGTTTTTT. This sequence encodes CASSFIGKSNEKLFF.

This clone has more than one count but fewer than ten. V usage is TRBV27 and J usage is TRBJ2-7, with 9 bases matching TRBD2. This CDR3 is 15 amino acids long. The germline V gene encodes CDR1 MNHEY and CDR2 SMNVEV (reference sequence). J gave up 4 bases and V 2 bases, and 6 bases lay outside the gene matches. In DNA form, the CDR3 reads TGTGCCAGCAGTTTACGCAGGACTAGCGAATACGAGCAGTACTTC. Its translation: CASSLRRTSEYEQYF.

This sequence joins TRBV27 and TRBJ1-3; the D is unclear. Trimming took 3 bases from V and 0 from J, leaving 6 bases between them. CDR3 length: 14 residues. Germline V gives CDR1 MNHEY, CDR2 SMNVEV (reference sequence). The DNA for the CDR3 is TGTGCCAGCAGTTTGTACAGCTCTGGAAACACCATATATTTT. Translated: CASSLYSSGNTIYF.

The DNA of the CDR3 is TGTGCCAGCAGCCGAGGCAAGGTAGGCCTAGCGGGAAGGGCCGGGGAGCTGTTTTTT. It specifies CASSRGKVGLAGRAGELFF. The V and J genes are TRBV3-1 (or the pseudogene TRBV3-2) and TRBJ2-2, with 9 bases lining up with TRBD2. This CDR3 is built from 19 residues. Germline CDR1 reads LGHDT; CDR2 reads YNNKEL (reference sequence). V lost 4 bases, J lost 6 bases, and 18 bases stayed unmatched.

Note on this clone: The junction departs from germline at one end; a sequencing error may be responsible. The chain carries TRBV2 and TRBJ1-4; D uncertain. The CDR3 consists of 11 residues. Germline V CDR1 and CDR2: SNHLY, FYNNEI. The CDR3 nucleotides are TGTGCCAGCAGTAGCCGTGAAACACTGTTTTTT. It translates to CASSSRETLFF.

This chain uses TRBV18 with TRBJ2-7; TRBD2 matches at 13 bases. The ends lost 6 bases at V and 6 bases at J; junction bases unmatched: 14. The germline gives CDR1 KGHSH, CDR2 LQKENI. The CDR3 length is 17 residues. The chain's CDR3 is CASSAMTGTSGKGEQYF. The CDR3, as DNA: TGTGCCAGCTCGGCCATGACCGGGACTAGCGGGAAAGGCGAGCAGTACTTC.

This rearrangement joins TRBV19 to TRBJ1-2; D remains ambiguous. CDR3 size: 13 residues. V lost 6 bases to trimming and J lost 4 bases, with 12 bases between them. Germline V CDR1 and CDR2: LNHDA, SQIVND (reference sequence). CDR3 bases: TGTGCCAGTAGCCGGGGAGGACCCTATGGCTACACCTTC. As protein: CASSRGGPYGYTF.

The V call is TRBV20-1, the J call TRBJ1-2, with 7 positions matching TRBD1. The junction had 12 bases not matched to a gene; V was cut back by 3 bases and J by 2 bases. This CDR3 comprises 16 residues. Germline CDR1 is DFQATT and CDR2 is SNEGSKA (reference sequence). The DNA for the CDR3 is TGCAGTGCTAGTCTAAGGGGACAGCTAGAAAACTATGGCTACACCTTC. Residues: CSASLRGQLENYGYTF.

This sequence joins TRBV18 and TRBJ1-5; no clear D. The CDR3 has 15 residues. V lost 2 bases and J lost 0, with 8 bases in between. CDR1 is KGHSH and CDR2 is LQKENI in the germline V gene. CDR3 in DNA: TGTGCCAGCTCACCAACAGTTTATAGCAATCAGCCCCAGCATTTT. Protein sequence: CASSPTVYSNQPQHF.

The chain recombines TRBV7-3 with TRBJ1-6, with a weak D call TRBD1 (5 bases). The germline V and J ends were trimmed by 2 bases and 11 bases, with 13 bases remaining between them. Germline V gene sequence: CDR1 SGHTA, CDR2 FQGTGA. This CDR3 comprises 14 residues. The CDR3 DNA is TGTGCCAGCAGCTTAGTGGCAGGGAATCCACCCCTCCACTTT. It codes for CASSLVAGNPPLHF.